This T cell receptor beta chain was retrieved from a study of blood T cells in healthy people across ages. Findings and caveats of the study: Higher diversity and more naive CD4+ cells were features of long-lived donors, compared to aged donors.

A remark on this clonotype: What it binds is not known.

Each donor's blood draw was around 10 milliliters of peripheral blood. The length of the CDR3 is 16 residues. Trimming cost V 2 bases and J 2 bases, with 14 bases left between them. CDR1 is LGHNA and CDR2 is YNFKEQ in the germline V gene. Combining a sample-barcoded 5' primer with a J-beta primer mix, a second PCR ran for roughly 7 to 12 cycles. Each CDR3 protein is one row after TCRdb ran MiXCR on the 5' RACE reads. This table holds some 1.5 million distinct CDR3 sequences, under 55% found once. The material sequenced was blood. This clonotype originated in a woman between 18 and 29 years old in good health. The chain links TRBV4-2 to TRBJ2-3; D gene ambiguous. The CDR3 loop is CASSQKSGQPTDTQYF. Here the CDR3 DNA reads TGTGCCAGCAGCCAAAAGTCAGGCCAGCCCACAGATACGCAGTATTTT.